This paragraph reports one T cell receptor (beta chain). Naive CD8 T cells underwent sorting with the CD8+CD4-CCR7+CD45RA+ definition. These data belong to a study of molecular identifiers for immune sequencing clone quantification. Study details: For replicates, RNA isolated from roughly 20,000 or 100,000 naive CD8 cells was divided into five portions, of which four were sequenced.

TCRdb passed the PCR reads through MiXCR, listing each CDR3 protein once. The sample has tens of thousands of distinct CDR3 sequences; around 34% are singletons. The germline CDR1 and CDR2 sequences are PRHDT and FYEKMQ (reference sequence). V was clipped by 5 bases and J by 2 bases, with 10 bases between them. The CDR3 consists of 15 residues. The sample was naive CD8+ T cells from blood, with Jurkat cell RNA spiked in. Subset reported: FACS-sorted CD8+CD4-CCR7+CD45RA+ naive T cells. The sequence was obtained from a human donor in good health. Some libraries in this study had Jurkat cell RNA spiked in. The V and J genes are TRBV13 and TRBJ2-6, with no clear D. Here the CDR3 DNA reads TGTGCCAGCAGCCCAGCGCGCCCTGGGGCCAACGTCCTGACTTTC. Translating gives CASSPARPGANVLTF.